This T cell receptor (beta chain) was found in a study of technical replicates of blood from a handful of donors. Assay: immunoSEQ multiplex PCR; the TCRdb copy retains only in-frame clones and omits some. This sample has 95,000 to 100,000 clones, with under 97% found just once. The CDR3 is 15 amino acids. Trimming cost V 5 bases and J 3 bases; bases outside gene matches: 4. CDR1 and CDR2 (germline): MDHEN, SYDVKM. V gene TRBV28 combines with J gene TRBJ2-1; 10 nucleotides match TRBD2. This clonotype was obtained from a human donor in good health. Input material: T cells isolated from PBMCs. CDR3 coding DNA: TGTGCCAGCAGTCCCCGACTAGCGGGCTACAATGAGCAGTTCTTC. This encodes CASSPRLAGYNEQFF.